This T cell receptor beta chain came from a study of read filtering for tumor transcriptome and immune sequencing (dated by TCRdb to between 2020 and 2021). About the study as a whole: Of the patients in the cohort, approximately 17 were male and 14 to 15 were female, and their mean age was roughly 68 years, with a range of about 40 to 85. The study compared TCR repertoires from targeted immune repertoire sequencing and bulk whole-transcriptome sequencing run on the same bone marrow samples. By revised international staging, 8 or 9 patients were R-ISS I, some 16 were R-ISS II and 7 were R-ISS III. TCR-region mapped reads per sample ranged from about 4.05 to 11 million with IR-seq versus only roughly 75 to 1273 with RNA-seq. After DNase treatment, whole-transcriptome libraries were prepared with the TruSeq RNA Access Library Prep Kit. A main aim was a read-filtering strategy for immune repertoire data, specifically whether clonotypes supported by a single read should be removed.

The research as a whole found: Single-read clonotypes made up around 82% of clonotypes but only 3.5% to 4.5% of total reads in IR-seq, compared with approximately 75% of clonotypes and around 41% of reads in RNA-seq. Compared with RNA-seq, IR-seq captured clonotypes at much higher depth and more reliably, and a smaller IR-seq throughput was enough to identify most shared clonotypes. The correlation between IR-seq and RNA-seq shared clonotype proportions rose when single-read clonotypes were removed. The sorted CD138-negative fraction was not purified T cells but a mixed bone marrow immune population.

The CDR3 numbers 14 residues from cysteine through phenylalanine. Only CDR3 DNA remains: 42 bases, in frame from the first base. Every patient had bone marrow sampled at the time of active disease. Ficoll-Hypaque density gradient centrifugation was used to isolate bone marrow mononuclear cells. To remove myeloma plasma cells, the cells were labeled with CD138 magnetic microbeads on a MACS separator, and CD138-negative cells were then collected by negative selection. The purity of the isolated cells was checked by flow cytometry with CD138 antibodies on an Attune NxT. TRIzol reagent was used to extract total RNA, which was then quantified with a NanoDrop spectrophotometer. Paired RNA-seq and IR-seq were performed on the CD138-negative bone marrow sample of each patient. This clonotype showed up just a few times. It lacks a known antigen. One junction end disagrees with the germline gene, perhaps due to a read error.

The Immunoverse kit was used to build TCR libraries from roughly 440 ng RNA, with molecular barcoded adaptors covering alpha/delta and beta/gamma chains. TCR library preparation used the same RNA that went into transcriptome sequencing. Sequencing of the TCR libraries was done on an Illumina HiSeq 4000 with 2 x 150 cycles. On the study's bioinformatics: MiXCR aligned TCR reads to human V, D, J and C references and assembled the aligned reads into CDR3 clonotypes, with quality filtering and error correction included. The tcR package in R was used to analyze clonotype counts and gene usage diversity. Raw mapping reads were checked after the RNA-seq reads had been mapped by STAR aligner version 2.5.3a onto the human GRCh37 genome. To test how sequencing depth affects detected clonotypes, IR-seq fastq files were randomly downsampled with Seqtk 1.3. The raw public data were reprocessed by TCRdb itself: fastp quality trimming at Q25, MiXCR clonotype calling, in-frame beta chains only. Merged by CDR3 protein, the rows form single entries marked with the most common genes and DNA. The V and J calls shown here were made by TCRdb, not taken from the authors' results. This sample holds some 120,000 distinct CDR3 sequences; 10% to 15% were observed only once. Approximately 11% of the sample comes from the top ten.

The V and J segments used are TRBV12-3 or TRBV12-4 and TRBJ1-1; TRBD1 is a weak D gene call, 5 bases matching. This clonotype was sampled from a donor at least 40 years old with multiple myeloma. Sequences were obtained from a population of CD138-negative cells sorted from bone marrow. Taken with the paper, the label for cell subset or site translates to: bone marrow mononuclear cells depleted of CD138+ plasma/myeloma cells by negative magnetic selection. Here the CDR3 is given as CASTPSGTYTKAFF. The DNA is TGTGCCAGCACCCCAAGTGGGACCTACACTAAAGCTTTCTTT.